One and the same sample provided the 29 T cell receptor beta chains below, sequenced in a study of T-cell memory formation after mild COVID-19. Via MiXCR, TCRdb re-called the 5' RACE reads, giving one row per CDR3 protein. Among a few hundred thousand distinct CDR3 sequences listed, 14% were seen once. Sequenced input: PBMCs or a T cell subset sorted from them (not recorded which). The receptor set was obtained from a man aged 18 to 30 who had mild COVID-19 (a few samples of this study predate the infection). Cell type and time point are not known.

The chain couples TRBV5-6 to TRBJ1-5; weak D call: TRBD1 (5 bases). Germline lookup yields CDR1 SGHDT and CDR2 YYEEEE. Between the trimmed V and J ends, which lost 4 bases and 2 bases, there was a span of 10 bases. The CDR3 runs 14 residues. CDR3 residues: CASSPMGGNQPQHF. CDR3 DNA: TGTGCCAGCAGCCCAATGGGGGGCAATCAGCCCCAGCATTTT.

V is TRBV7-2 and J is TRBJ1-1; D call uncertain. The CDR3 covers 14 residues. Trimming stripped 3 bases from V and 4 bases from J, with 12 bases between. Germline V gene data show CDR1 as SGHTA and CDR2 as FQGNSA. CDR3 in amino acids: CASSFREWSTEAFF. For the CDR3, the DNA is TGTGCCAGCAGCTTTAGGGAGTGGAGCACTGAAGCTTTCTTT.

V is TRBV6-2 or TRBV6-3 and J is TRBJ1-2; unclear D gene. Between the trimmed V and J ends, which lost 1 base and 8 bases, there was a span of 17 bases. From germline, CDR1 is MNHEY and CDR2 SVGEGT. The CDR3 length is 15 residues. CDR3 sequence: CASSYFKDGARGYTF. The CDR3 DNA reads as TGTGCCAGCAGTTACTTTAAGGACGGAGCTCGGGGCTACACCTTC.

In this sample, this clonotype turned up a few times. This chain links TRBV2 with TRBJ2-2; 7 nucleotides line up with TRBD1. Germline V lookup: CDR1 SNHLY, CDR2 FYNNEI. J lost 6 bases, V lost 5 bases, and 3 bases had no gene match. This CDR3 is built from 13 residues. CDR3 nucleotide sequence: TGTGCCAGCAGTATGCAGGGGGCCGGGGAGCTGTTTTTT. Amino acids: CASSMQGAGELFF.

The chain has TRBV30 and TRBJ2-1, with D perhaps matching TRBD2 (7 bases). The V gene's germline CDR1 is GTSNPN and CDR2 SVGIG (reference sequence). Trimming removed 7 bases from V and 5 bases from J, with 18 bases in between. The CDR3 has 14 residues. CDR3 loop: CASLPGGSHNEQFF. CDR3 bases: TGTGCCTCCTTACCGGGGGGCTCTCACAATGAGCAGTTCTTC.

The CDR3 DNA follows: TGCGCCAGCAGCCAAGATTCGGGGGGTCAGCCCCAGCATTTT. Amino acid sequence: CASSQDSGGQPQHF. The V and J genes are TRBV4-3 and TRBJ1-5; the D gene is possibly TRBD1 (5 bases). This CDR3 region has 14 residues. Germline V CDR1 and CDR2: LGHNA, YSLEER. The ends were cut back, 0 bases at V and 6 bases at J, with 9 bases in the middle.

This clonotype was detected many times. The chain employs TRBV5-1 and TRBJ2-3; TRBD2 agrees at 10 bases. V trimming: 4 bases; J trimming: 3 bases; junction bases outside the gene matches: 5. CDR3 size: 15 residues. The V gene's germline CDR1 is SGHRS and CDR2 YFSETQ. Here the CDR3 reads CASSVGSGGTDTQYF. CDR3 coding DNA: TGCGCCAGCAGCGTCGGTAGCGGGGGGACAGATACGCAGTATTTT.

The DNA of the CDR3 is TGCAGTGCTAGTGCCGGGACGGCGGCTGAAGAGACCCAGTACTTC. Its protein product is CSASAGTAAEETQYF. This rearrangement joins TRBV20-1 to TRBJ2-5; D assignment may be TRBD1 or TRBD2 (5 bases each). V was trimmed by 3 bases and J by 3 bases, leaving 17 bases between them. The V gene's germline CDR1 is DFQATT and CDR2 SNEGSKA (reference sequence). There are 15 residues in the CDR3.

The J gene is TRBJ1-2, the V gene TRBV6-5, with TRBD1 identical over 7 bases. The J segment lost 4 bases and the V segment lost 6 bases, leaving 5 bases of the junction unmatched. Germline V gene data show CDR1 as MNHEY and CDR2 as SVGAGI. The CDR3 covers 13 residues. CDR3 DNA: TGTGCCAGCAGAACCGACAGGGTCTATGGCTACACCTTC. It yields the protein CASRTDRVYGYTF.

This clonotype has more than one count but fewer than ten. The chain links TRBV29-1 to TRBJ2-5; 7 bases agree with TRBD2. J was trimmed by 2 bases and V by 7 bases; bases with no gene match: 7. From germline, CDR1 is SQVTM and CDR2 ANQGSEA. The CDR3 loop spans 13 amino acids. The CDR3 is CSATSGGQETQYF. CDR3 DNA: TGCAGCGCCACGTCCGGGGGGCAAGAGACCCAGTACTTC.

Only a few counts were recorded for this clonotype. V and J are TRBV6-2 or TRBV6-3 and TRBJ2-7; a weak D match, TRBD1 (6 bases). Trimming took 4 bases from V and 2 from J, leaving 18 bases between them. This CDR3 has 16 amino acids. Per germline, CDR1 MNHEY and CDR2 SVGEGT. Here the CDR3 DNA reads TGTGCCAGCAGTTGGTCACGGACAGAGAAGGCCTACGAGCAGTACTTC. Its protein product is CASSWSRTEKAYEQYF.

This clonotype was observed a handful of times. CDR3 residues: CASSLRISGNTIYF. DNA of the CDR3: TGTGCCAGCAGTTTAAGGATCTCTGGAAACACCATATATTTT. The chain uses TRBV12-3 or TRBV12-4 and TRBJ1-3; D is ambiguous. V was cut by 2 bases and J by 0 bases, with 5 bases left in between. The CDR3 sequence is 14 residues long.

This clonotype has at least ten counts. This is likely a read error, given that the CDR3 carries no conserved phenylalanine or tryptophan at its end. It is unclear where the CDR3 begins or ends on the DNA, so no DNA is shown, and the CDR3 is as TCRdb lists it. The gene calls are TRBV7-9 and TRBJ2-4; TRBD1, the table's D call, lacks a check against the DNA. Counting both end residues, the CDR3 totals 17 amino acids. Germline V gene data show CDR1 as SEHNR and CDR2 as FQNEAQ (reference sequence). The CDR3 reads CASSPGQGSTKNIQYFA.

The chain carries TRBV5-5 and TRBJ1-1, with a weak D call TRBD1 (5 bases). The germline gives CDR1 SGHKS, CDR2 YYEKEE (reference sequence). There are 15 residues in the CDR3. Trimming cost V 2 bases and J 4 bases, with 15 bases left between them. CDR3: CASSFYSYGGTEAFF. CDR3 coding DNA: TGTGCCAGCAGCTTTTATTCCTACGGGGGCACTGAAGCTTTCTTT.

The rearrangement links TRBV6-2 or TRBV6-3 to TRBJ1-6; D unresolved. V shed 6 bases and J shed 10 bases, with 13 bases lying between them. This CDR3 comprises 13 residues. CDR1 MNHEY and CDR2 SVGEGT come from the germline V gene. Here the CDR3 DNA reads TGTGCCAGCAGCGGTGTATCGGGATCACCCCTCCACTTT. Encoded protein: CASSGVSGSPLHF.

The chain recombines TRBV7-2 with TRBJ2-3, with D perhaps being TRBD1 or TRBD2 (6 bases each). CDR1 and CDR2 (germline): SGHTA, FQGNSA. V lost 5 bases and J lost 7, with 22 bases in between. The CDR3 loop spans 16 amino acids. The CDR3 loop is CASSLNWGAGGNTQYF. The CDR3 nucleotides are TGTGCCAGCAGCCTAAACTGGGGGGCCGGGGGTAATACGCAGTATTTT.

This clonotype has a count of ten or more. The rearrangement joins TRBV14 to TRBJ2-3; D might be TRBD2 (5 bases). CDR3 length: 13 residues. Germline V gene sequence: CDR1 SGHDN, CDR2 FVKESK. Trimming left V 0 bases short and J 10 bases short, with 11 bases between. The CDR3 loop reads CASSQDWTGSQYF. CDR3 in DNA: TGTGCCAGCAGCCAAGATTGGACGGGATCGCAGTATTTT.

This clonotype was recorded at least ten times. The rearrangement links TRBV4-3 to TRBJ2-3; 7 nucleotides align to TRBD2. Germline CDR1 is LGHNA and CDR2 is YSLEER. This CDR3 has 18 residues. Unmatched junction bases numbered 16, after V lost 1 base and J lost 6 bases. CDR3 coding DNA: TGCGCCAGCAGCCAAGTTCGGGAAGCGGGGCTACTCGCGGATACGCAGTATTTT. Its protein product is CASSQVREAGLLADTQYF.

The chain uses TRBV6-5 and TRBJ2-1, with D possibly being TRBD2 (7 bases). Trimming cost V 2 bases and J 4 bases, with 12 bases left between them. In germline, CDR1 is MNHEY, CDR2 SVGAGI. The CDR3 contains 15 residues. The CDR3 DNA follows: TGTGCCAGCAGTTACAAGGGGGGGCCTTACAATGAGCAGTTCTTC. Its protein is CASSYKGGPYNEQFF.

This clonotype was picked up many times. Here the CDR3 DNA reads TGTGCCAGCAGCTTAGCTGGGACAGGGGGGAACATTCAGTACTTC. Protein sequence: CASSLAGTGGNIQYF. The chain has TRBV7-2 and TRBJ2-4; 11 nucleotides agree with TRBD1. Germline CDR1 and CDR2: SGHTA and FQGNSA. The CDR3 consists of 15 residues. V shed 0 bases, J shed 7 bases, and the junction held 2 bases outside the gene matches. The full variable domain, in which reference TRBV7-2 and TRBJ2-4 provide the parts outside the CDR3, is GAGVSQSPSNKVTEKGKDVELRCDPISGHTALYWYRQSLGQGLEFLIYFQGNSAPDKSGLPSDRFSAERTGGSVSTLTIQRTQQEDSAVYLCASSLAGTGGNIQYFGAGTRLSVL.

J is TRBJ2-1 and V is TRBV6-5, with 8 bases lining up with TRBD2. The CDR3 consists of 15 residues. After removal of 6 bases from V and 3 bases from J, the junction contained 7 bases not matched to a gene. The germline gives CDR1 MNHEY, CDR2 SVGAGI. The CDR3 DNA reads as TGTGCCAGCAGACGTAGCGGGGATTTCTACAATGAGCAGTTCTTC. As protein: CASRRSGDFYNEQFF.

The rearrangement uses TRBV4-3 and TRBJ2-2; 10 bases match TRBD1. Per germline, CDR1 LGHNA and CDR2 YSLEER. V was clipped by 3 bases and J by 6 bases; unmatched bases: 16. CDR3 size: 19 residues. CDR3 residues: CASSQYPGQGFNYAGELFF. The CDR3 DNA reads TGCGCCAGCAGCCAGTATCCGGGACAGGGGTTTAATTACGCCGGGGAGCTGTTTTTT.

This clonotype was found once. The chain couples TRBV20-1 to TRBJ1-1, with no clear D. The V gene lost 2 bases and the J gene lost 0 bases, with 7 bases spanning the gap. CDR1 DFQATT and CDR2 SNEGSKA come from the germline V gene (reference sequence). The CDR3 totals 13 residues. CDR3 in DNA: TGCAGTGCTAGACGGAACTTGAACACTGAAGCTTTCTTT. Translation: CSARRNLNTEAFF.

This clonotype was detected only a few times. This chain joins TRBV4-1 and TRBJ1-1; D may be TRBD1 (6 bases). CDR1 MGHRA and CDR2 YSYEKL come from the germline V gene. The CDR3 runs 16 residues. The ends were cut back, 1 base at V and 0 bases at J, with 12 bases in the middle. As DNA, the CDR3 is TGCGCCAGCAGCCAAGTTTACAGGGCAATGAACACTGAAGCTTTCTTT. Translated: CASSQVYRAMNTEAFF.

In its sample, this clonotype was seen a few times. This sequence joins TRBV4-3 and TRBJ2-5, with TRBD1 as a possible D gene (6 bases). The CDR3 is made up of 15 amino acids. Germline V gene lookup returns CDR1 LGHNA and CDR2 YSLEER. V was pared by 0 bases and J by 3 bases, with 11 bases between. The CDR3: CASSQDGHREETQYF. The CDR3 bases are TGCGCCAGCAGCCAAGATGGGCACAGGGAAGAGACCCAGTACTTC.

This clonotype has more than one count but fewer than ten. V usage is TRBV5-4 and J usage is TRBJ1-1; unclear D gene. CDR1 is SGHNT, CDR2 YYREEE, per germline (reference sequence). The germline V and J ends were trimmed by 0 bases and 1 base, with 7 bases remaining between them. The CDR3 runs 14 residues. The CDR3 DNA is TGTGCCAGCAGCTTGGACATACAGAACACTGAAGCTTTCTTT. Its translation: CASSLDIQNTEAFF. Supplemented by reference TRBV5-4 and TRBJ1-1, the full variable domain reads ETGVTQSPTHLIKTRGQQVTLRCSSQSGHNTVSWYQQALGQGPQFIFQYYREEENGRGNFPPRFSGLQFPNYSSELNVNALELDDSALYLCASSLDIQNTEAFFGQGTRLTVV.

This clonotype was seen a few times. V and J are TRBV6-4 and TRBJ2-1; D gene uncertain. This CDR3 has 12 amino acids. V was trimmed by 6 bases and J by 3 bases, leaving 6 bases between them. Germline V gene data show CDR1 as MRHNA and CDR2 as SNTAGT. CDR3 in amino acids: CASRSSYNEQFF. Written as DNA, the CDR3 is TGTGCCAGCAGGAGTAGCTACAATGAGCAGTTCTTC.

The J gene is TRBJ2-1, the V gene TRBV5-1; the D is unclear. The CDR3 covers 14 residues. Germline CDR1 reads SGHRS; CDR2 reads YFSETQ. The germline V and J ends were trimmed by 4 bases and 5 bases, with 13 bases remaining between them. The chain's CDR3 is CASSRSPQDNEQFF. CDR3 in DNA: TGCGCCAGCAGCAGATCCCCCCAGGACAATGAGCAGTTCTTC.

This clonotype was seen more than once but under ten times. The V gene is TRBV5-1, the J gene TRBJ2-2; D is tentatively TRBD1 or TRBD2 (6 bases each). The CDR3 has 18 amino acids. The V end was cut by 2 bases, the J end by 3 bases, with 20 bases between. The germline V gene encodes CDR1 SGHRS and CDR2 YFSETQ. DNA for the CDR3: TGCGCCAGCAGCTTATCACCTGCTCGGGGGCAGTACACCGGGGAGCTGTTTTTT. As protein: CASSLSPARGQYTGELFF.